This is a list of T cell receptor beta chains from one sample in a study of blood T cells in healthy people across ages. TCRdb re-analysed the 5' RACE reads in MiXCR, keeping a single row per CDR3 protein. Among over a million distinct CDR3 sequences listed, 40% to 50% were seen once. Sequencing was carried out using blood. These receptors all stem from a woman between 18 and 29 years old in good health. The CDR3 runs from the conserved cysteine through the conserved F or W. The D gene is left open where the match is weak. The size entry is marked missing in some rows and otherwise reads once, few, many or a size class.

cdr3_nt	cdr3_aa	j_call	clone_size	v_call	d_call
TGTGCCACCAGTGACGCTAGCGGTAACTCCTACAATGAGCAGTTCTTC	CATSDASGNSYNEQFF	TRBJ2-1	NA	TRBV24-1	TRBD2
TGTGCCAGCAGCTTTTTCCTAGGAGGGGAAGAGACCCAGTACTTC	CASSFFLGGEETQYF	TRBJ2-5	NA	TRBV7-9	NA
TGCGCCAGCAGGGTAGGGTGGTCCTCCTACGAGCAGTACTTC	CASRVGWSSYEQYF	TRBJ2-7	NA	TRBV5-1	NA
TGTGCCAGCAGCTCATCGGGACAGGGGATTATGTCAGATACGCAGTATTTT	CASSSSGQGIMSDTQYF	TRBJ2-3	few	TRBV14	TRBD1
TGTGCCAGCAGTTCCTCCAGACAGGGCGTCAACGAGCAGTACTTC	CASSSSRQGVNEQYF	TRBJ2-7	NA	TRBV12-3/TRBV12-4	TRBD1
TGCGCCAGCAGCTCTCGACCGGGACAGGGGGCCGAGCAGTACTTC	CASSSRPGQGAEQYF	TRBJ2-7	few	TRBV5-1	TRBD1
TGTGCCATCAGCCCAACGATAACAGGGAGTGGCTACACCTTC	CAISPTITGSGYTF	TRBJ1-2	NA	TRBV10-3	NA
TGTGCCAGCGCCGGGGGGCCCTTATTTGATGAAGCTTTCTTT	CASAGGPLFDEAFF	TRBJ1-1	once	TRBV6-1	NA
TGTGCCAGCAGTGGCCAGGTCGGGGTCAGAGAGACCCAGTACTTC	CASSGQVGVRETQYF	TRBJ2-5	NA	TRBV2	NA
TGCGCCAGCAGCCAAGGGGTAGCGGGGGGCCCATCAGGGACCCAGTACTTC	CASSQGVAGGPSGTQYF	TRBJ2-5	few	TRBV4-1	TRBD2
TGTGCCAGCAGAGACGAGACAGGAGGGTACACTGAAGCTTTCTTT	CASRDETGGYTEAFF	TRBJ1-1	NA	TRBV11-1	NA
TGTGCCAGCAGTTATAGGGCTAGCGGTTACAATGAGCAGTTCTTC	CASSYRASGYNEQFF	TRBJ2-1	NA	TRBV6-2/TRBV6-3	TRBD2
TGCAGTGCCCCGAGGCCTAGCGGGGGGGTGTCCACAGATACGCAGTATTTT	CSAPRPSGGVSTDTQYF	TRBJ2-3	NA	TRBV20-1	TRBD2